The text below deals with one T cell receptor (beta chain). This entry comes from a study of cytomegalovirus exposure and HLA in healthy donors. It was with 60 Vbeta and 13 Jbeta primers that the PCR ran. Sequenced by immunoSEQ multiplex PCR; TCRdb stores in-frame clones only, minus some. The data contain roughly 120,000 clones, over 65% of them singletons. Sequencing used PBMCs. This receptor was identified in a woman aged 50 to 60 in good health and CMV-seropositive.

The CDR3 sequence is CASSELAGVQETQYF. Written as DNA, the CDR3 is TGTGCCAGCAGTGAACTAGCGGGGGTCCAAGAGACCCAGTACTTC. V gene TRBV2 combines with J gene TRBJ2-5; 10 nucleotides align to TRBD2. The CDR3 covers 15 residues. V shed 2 bases and J 1 base; nucleotides not matched to a gene: 1. Germline CDR1 and CDR2: SNHLY and FYNNEI.